This TCR beta chain comes out of a study of T cells after yellow fever vaccination. The study's findings and limits: Reappearance after the booster was seen for most primary-vaccination clones, at 95% to 97% CD4 and 75% to 90% CD8.

V shed 10 bases and J 9 bases; nucleotides not matched to a gene: 13. CDR3 length: 15 amino acids. From germline, CDR1 is SGHVS and CDR2 FQNEAQ. TCRdb re-called the 5' RACE reads through MiXCR, storing one row per CDR3 protein. The repertoire holds hundreds of thousands of distinct CDR3 sequences, around a fifth seen once, with 16% in the top ten. As concerns this clonotype: The antigen remains unidentified.

This TCR was recovered from a man between 18 and 29 years old who received the YFV17D yellow fever vaccine. This specimen consisted of PBMCs, obtained 21 days after the first yellow fever vaccination. The rearrangement links TRBV7-8 to TRBJ1-6, with 9 bases fitting TRBD1. The CDR3 protein is CAIRNTGTGPSPLHF. DNA of the CDR3: TGTGCCATCAGAAATACCGGGACAGGGCCTTCACCCCTCCACTTT.